The entry below describes one TCR beta chain. Antigen unknown. Germline V gene data show CDR1 as MDHEN and CDR2 as SYDVKM. The CDR3 consists of 12 residues. Between the trimmed V and J ends, which lost 5 bases and 3 bases, there was a span of 8 bases. These data belong to a study of human T cells and chemical hapten exposure. Study-wide background: Across samples, TCR yields varied, mostly owing to small differences in pooled library volumes. Study-level points and caveats: Controls had significantly fewer large CDR3 similarity clusters than were formed by expanded TCRs.

The sample's time point: patch test 1, 2 weeks after DPC sensitization. Treatment defined: therapeutic diphenylcyclopropenone sensitization with weekly scalp DPC. Extraction of total RNA was performed on unfractionated whole blood. TCRdb ran MiXCR on the RACE reads and lists one entry per CDR3 protein. The sample carries roughly 48,000 distinct CDR3 sequences, 9.5% to 12% recorded once. Sequences were derived from whole blood, sampled in connection with sensitization to the hapten diphenylcyclopropenone (DPC). The rearrangement uses TRBV28 and TRBJ2-7; D not resolved. This receptor was obtained from a middle-aged woman with alopecia areata. Some clones in this sample may be carry-over from other donors' samples. CDR3 in DNA: TGTGCCAGCAGTCCTCCTCGCTACGAGCAGTACTTC. As protein: CASSPPRYEQYF.